This T cell receptor (beta chain) was sequenced during a study of identical twins (dated by TCRdb to about 2016). As for the study more broadly: To test whether fetal clonotypes persist, this study deep-sequenced TCR alpha and beta repertoires from monozygotic twins, from unrelated adults of various ages, and from cord blood. To rule out contamination, replicate twin experiments were performed at different times with different library preparation protocols. Broader findings and caveats from the paper: In beta out-of-frame sequences, excess twin sharing was weaker, because having fewer shared sequences lowered the signal-to-noise ratio. Because the same donors could not be followed over many years, conclusions were based on cross-sectional statistical analysis. Zero-insertion analyses could be partly confounded by invariant T cells such as MAIT and iNKT, though diverse VJ usage argued against such confounding for most clonotypes. Out-of-frame TCR alpha sequences shared between twins showed an excess of low generation-probability sequences compared with coincidental sharing between unrelated individuals. Fewer insertions were carried by abundant cord blood beta clonotypes; a weaker similar trend was observed in young adult naive repertoires, while no such trend was observed in memory repertoires. In monozygotic twins, out-of-frame TCR alpha sharing was systematically underestimated by recombination models, although the models agreed with sharing between unrelated individuals.

Library creation used 5' RACE. Sequencing was carried out with an Illumina HiSeq 2000. A universal primer binding site was added through template switching, and the final cDNA carried a unique molecular identifier so that TCR cDNA molecules could be counted accurately. First-strand cDNA for TCR alpha and beta chains was synthesized from specific primers in the conserved constant-segment region. To control for contamination, every cDNA library was double barcoded, receiving both a SMART-Mk sample barcode and Illumina barcodes. Two successive PCR steps introduced TruSeq adapter sequences along with Illumina sample barcodes. The Illumina HiSeq platform was used with custom primers to sequence TCR alpha and beta cDNA libraries. Concerning the study's data processing: MiGEC processed the raw reads to extract unique molecular identifiers, while MiXCR was used to determine the CDR3 positions. Recombination models were inferred per individual with the repgenHMM and IGoR tools using an EM algorithm. The analysis of shared clonotypes was done with the tcR package in R, with sharing normalized by the product of cloneset sizes. To study raw recombination without the effects of thymic and clonal selection, out-of-frame nonproductive sequences were analyzed. TCRdb trimmed the raw reads at Q25, called clones with MiXCR and kept productive beta chains. Rows are unified per CDR3 protein, each entry keeping the most common DNA and genes. TCRdb's processing, not the authors', yielded these V and J calls. The sample yields some 560,000 distinct CDR3 sequences; 9.5% to 10% were counted once. Of the sample, under 3.5% falls within the top ten clones.

From the cysteine up to the phenylalanine, the CDR3 has a length of 14 residues. Only CDR3 DNA is held: 42 bases, read in frame from base 1. CDR1 and CDR2 are drawn from the germline V gene: MDHEN, SYDVKM. The junction carries 11 bases between V and J, which are trimmed by 2 bases and 4 bases respectively. This clonotype was counted many times. Its binding antigen is unknown. Per-base qualities were not stored, and no clone one base away is much larger. Only healthy Caucasian donors were included. Three pairs of female monozygotic twins, all aged 18 to 29 years, made up the twin cohort. RNA for TCR libraries was isolated from peripheral blood mononuclear cells. These records were also assigned to another study, of yellow fever vaccine responses in identical twins. As described in the second report: According to the authors, in identical twins the way T cells responded to vaccination appeared partly convergent and partly personalized. Focusing on identical twins, the study followed the T cell clones that responded to the vaccine, and did so with precision.

Sequenced sample: PBMCs. The chain couples TRBV28 to TRBJ1-2, with TRBD1 tentatively as D gene (5 bases match). This sequence originates from a woman younger than 35 in good health. The DNA sequence is TGTGCCAGCAGTTTAATTTGGGGGTCCTATGGCTACACCTTC. Its protein is CASSLIWGSYGYTF.